What follows are 10 T cell receptor beta chains derived from one specimen sequenced in a study of vaccination effects on CD4 cells after COVID-19. Their cognate antigens are unknown. Generated by immunoSEQ multiplex PCR, the TCRdb table keeps only in-frame clones and is missing some. The sample lists tens of thousands of clones, about four fifths occurring once. Subsequent to roughly 9 days of culture, CD4+ T cells were isolated. The source was CD4+ T cells from PBMCs cultured without peptide, collected before COVID-19 vaccination. These receptors were collected from a human donor who received a COVID-19 vaccine.

The rearrangement joins TRBV6-6 to TRBJ1-5; no clear D. The CDR3 spans 14 residues. The germline V gene has CDR1 MNHNY and CDR2 SVGAGI (reference sequence). V was shortened by 3 bases and J by 1 base, with 7 bases between the two germline ends. The CDR3 spells CASSYTRSNQPQHF. CDR3 bases: TGTGCCAGCAGTTATACTCGAAGCAATCAGCCCCAGCATTTT.

The chain links TRBV5-1 to TRBJ2-5, with no clear D. This CDR3 contains 15 residues. The germline V and J ends were trimmed by 4 bases and 7 bases, with 20 bases remaining between them. Germline values: CDR1 SGHRS, CDR2 YFSETQ. CDR3 region: CASSPREDRAGTQYF. The CDR3 nucleotides are TGCGCCAGCAGCCCAAGGGAAGACCGCGCAGGGACCCAGTACTTC.

The rearrangement joins TRBV11-3 to TRBJ2-1; D remains ambiguous. The germline gives CDR1 SGHNT, CDR2 YENEEA. CDR3 length equals 15 residues. Trimming took 4 bases from V and 2 from J, leaving 12 bases between them. The CDR3, as DNA: TGTGCCAGCAGCTCTCAGGCCGGCGCCTACAATGAGCAGTTCTTC. Its translation: CASSSQAGAYNEQFF.

Worth noting for this clone: A junction boundary mismatches the germline segment, possibly from a read error. The rearrangement uses TRBV2 and TRBJ1-6, with D unresolved. The CDR3 runs 14 residues. Germline V lookup: CDR1 SNHLY, CDR2 FYNNEI. DNA of the CDR3: TGTGCCAGCAGAGAAGGCTCCTATAATTCACCCCTCCACTTT. It translates to CASREGSYNSPLHF.

The rearrangement uses TRBV18 and TRBJ1-2, with TRBD1 as a possible D gene (5 bases). In germline, CDR1 is KGHSH, CDR2 LQKENI. The length of the CDR3 is 14 residues. The germline V and J ends were trimmed by 2 bases and 2 bases, with 9 bases remaining between them. Written as DNA, the CDR3 is TGTGCCAGCTCACCAATGACAGACAACTATGGCTACACCTTC. It translates to CASSPMTDNYGYTF.

V usage is TRBV30 and J usage is TRBJ2-7, with no clear D. The germline V gene has CDR1 GTSNPN and CDR2 SVGIG (reference sequence). The ends were cut back, 5 bases at V and 1 base at J, with 9 bases in the middle. The CDR3 runs to 12 residues. DNA of the CDR3: TGTGCCTGGGGGTTTGTATCCTACGAGCAGTACTTC. Translated, it gives CAWGFVSYEQYF.

This clone was counted a single time. The rearrangement links TRBV3-1 (or the pseudogene TRBV3-2) to TRBJ2-2; D is undetermined. CDR3 length: 16 amino acids. The V gene's germline CDR1 is LGHDT and CDR2 YNNKEL (reference sequence). V lost 5 bases and J lost 0, with 13 bases in between. CDR3: CASSATPSTNTGELFF. CDR3 DNA sequence: TGTGCCAGCAGCGCGACTCCCTCGACGAACACCGGGGAGCTGTTTTTT.

CDR3 nucleotide sequence: TGCGCCAGCAGCCAAGTATTTAGCTCGAGGGCCGATGAGCAGTTCTTC. It yields the protein CASSQVFSSRADEQFF. The V call is TRBV4-1, the J call TRBJ2-1, with D perhaps TRBD2 (5 bases). The length of the CDR3 is 16 residues. Germline V gives CDR1 MGHRA, CDR2 YSYEKL. Trimming took 1 base from V and 8 from J, leaving 18 bases between them.

The chain links TRBV11-2 to TRBJ2-6; perhaps D is TRBD1 or TRBD2 (5 bases each). The V and J ends lost 5 bases and 0 bases respectively, with 14 bases between them. The CDR3 extends over 17 amino acids. The V gene's germline CDR1 is SGHAT and CDR2 FQNNGV. The CDR3 protein is CASSLPGRYSGANVLTF. In DNA, the CDR3 is TGTGCCAGCAGCCTTCCGGGACGGTACTCTGGGGCCAACGTCCTGACTTTC.

This chain uses TRBV7-2 with TRBJ2-7, with TRBD2 matching 13 bases. The V segment lost 5 bases and the J segment 9 bases; nucleotides outside the gene matches: 10. The CDR3 is 15 amino acids. Germline V lookup: CDR1 SGHTA, CDR2 FQGNSA. CDR3 in amino acids: CASSPGLAGAAGQYF. CDR3 coding DNA: TGTGCCAGCAGCCCCGGACTAGCGGGAGCGGCGGGGCAGTACTTC.